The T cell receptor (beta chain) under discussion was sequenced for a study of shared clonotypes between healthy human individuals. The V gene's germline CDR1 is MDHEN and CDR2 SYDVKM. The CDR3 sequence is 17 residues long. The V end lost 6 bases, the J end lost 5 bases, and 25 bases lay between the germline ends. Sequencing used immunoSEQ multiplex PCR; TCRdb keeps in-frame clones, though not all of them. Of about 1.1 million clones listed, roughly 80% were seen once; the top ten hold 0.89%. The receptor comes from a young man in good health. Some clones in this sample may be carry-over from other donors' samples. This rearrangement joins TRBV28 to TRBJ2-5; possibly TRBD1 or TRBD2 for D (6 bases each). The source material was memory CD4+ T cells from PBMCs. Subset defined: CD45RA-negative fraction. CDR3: CASRRPVGGGGGETQYF. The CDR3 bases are TGTGCCAGCAGACGGCCCGTAGGGGGAGGTGGTGGGGAGACCCAGTACTTC.